Presented here are 31 T cell receptor beta chains from one specimen sequenced in a study of patients and donors after allogeneic stem cell transplantation. Using its own MiXCR run on the RT-PCR reads, TCRdb lists one record per CDR3 protein. The sample holds 87,000 or so distinct CDR3 sequences, approximately 5.2% seen once. Sequencing input: blood, either unsorted or a sorted T cell fraction (not recorded which). The receptors derive from a human donor who was either an allogeneic HSCT recipient or a stem cell or donor lymphocyte infusion donor (not recorded which). It is not recorded whose cells these are; they may come from a transplant donor.

The table lists this clonotype with many counts. This rearrangement joins TRBV9 to TRBJ1-5; maybe TRBD1 (6 bases). The germline CDR1 and CDR2 sequences are SGDLS and YYNGEE. Trimming took 2 bases from V and 6 from J, leaving 15 bases between them. The CDR3 is made up of 15 amino acids. In DNA form, the CDR3 reads TGTGCCAGCAGCGTGGGCCCAGGGGTTAGTCAGCCCCAGCATTTT. Protein product: CASSVGPGVSQPQHF.

This clonotype occurred a few times. The chain combines TRBV23-1 with TRBJ1-6; tentative D call: TRBD1 (6 bases). TRBV23-1 counts as an open reading frame of uncertain function. V gave up 3 bases and J gave up 7 bases, with 25 bases separating them. CDR3 size: 19 residues. CDR3: CASSHLCRGGDAGNSPLHF. The CDR3 DNA reads as TGCGCCAGCAGTCACCTTTGCCGCGGGGGCGACGCGGGCAATTCACCCCTCCACTTT.

This clonotype was counted at least ten times. CDR3 DNA: TGTGCCAGCAGCCAAATGGAGGGATTTCACACGCAGTTCTTC. This sequence encodes CASSQMEGFHTQFF. The genes are TRBV6-1 and TRBJ2-1; D is possibly TRBD2 (6 bases). This CDR3 region has 14 residues. Trimming shortened V by 6 bases and J by 12 bases, and 21 bases separated the two germline ends. Germline V gene data show CDR1 as MNHNS and CDR2 as SASEGT.

This CDR3 reads CASSLASGRYHEQFF. The CDR3 DNA reads TGTGCCAGCAGCTTAGCGAGCGGGCGTTACCATGAGCAGTTCTTC. The chain couples TRBV7-2 to TRBJ2-1; weak D call: TRBD2 (6 bases). This CDR3 has 15 amino acids. With 0 bases removed from V and 8 bases from J, the gap between germline ends came to 14 bases. Germline values: CDR1 SGHTA, CDR2 FQGNSA.

This clonotype showed up just a few times. The J gene is TRBJ2-7, the V gene TRBV9; TRBD1 is a possible D gene (6 bases). The CDR3 loop spans 14 amino acids. With 2 bases removed from V and 7 bases from J, the gap between germline ends came to 16 bases. CDR1 SGDLS and CDR2 YYNGEE come from the germline V gene. The CDR3: CASSVDWKGEEQYF. In DNA form, the CDR3 reads TGTGCCAGCAGCGTTGATTGGAAGGGGGAAGAGCAGTACTTC.

This clonotype was seen at least ten times. The V and J genes are TRBV5-1 and TRBJ1-4; 10 nucleotides match TRBD1. The CDR3 runs 14 residues. J gave up 8 bases and V 4 bases, and 5 bases lay outside the gene matches. Germline V gene data show CDR1 as SGHRS and CDR2 as YFSETQ. CDR3 region: CASSQTGGEEKLFF. In nucleotides, the CDR3 is TGCGCCAGCAGCCAGACAGGGGGCGAGGAAAAACTGTTTTTT. Looking up the rest from reference TRBV5-1 and TRBJ1-4 gives the full variable domain: KAGVTQTPRYLIKTRGQQVTLSCSPISGHRSVSWYQQTPGQGLQFLFEYFSETQRNKGNFPGRFSGRQFSNSRSEMNVSTLELGDSALYLCASSQTGGEEKLFFGSGTQLSVL.

The chain joins TRBV6-1 to TRBJ2-1; D not resolved. CDR3 size: 12 residues. V was cut by 6 bases and J by 3 bases, with 6 bases left in between. Germline loops: CDR1 MNHNS, CDR2 SASEGT. CDR3 region: CASRYDYNEQFF. As DNA, the CDR3 is TGTGCCAGCAGGTACGACTACAATGAGCAGTTCTTC.

This clonotype was picked up many times. The V and J genes are TRBV2 and TRBJ1-3; D call uncertain. Germline CDR1 reads SNHLY; CDR2 reads FYNNEI. V was shortened by 7 bases and J by 2 bases, with 9 bases between the two germline ends. The CDR3 runs 13 residues. The CDR3 nucleotides are TGTGCCAGCAAGTTAGAGGCTGGAAACACCATATATTTT. It translates to CASKLEAGNTIYF.

This rearrangement joins TRBV5-5 to TRBJ2-7; 14 bases fit TRBD2. CDR3 length: 16 amino acids. From germline, CDR1 is SGHKS and CDR2 YYEKEE (reference sequence). Unmatched junction bases numbered 4, after V lost 3 bases and J lost 2 bases. This chain's CDR3 is CASSSLTSGGAYEQYF. The CDR3 DNA sequence: TGTGCCAGCAGCTCACTGACTAGCGGGGGGGCCTACGAGCAGTACTTC.

The chain joins TRBV11-3 to TRBJ2-1; TRBD2 matches 11 bases. The CDR3 length is 16 residues. With V trimmed by 4 bases and J by 5 bases, 7 bases remained unmatched. Germline V gene sequence: CDR1 SGHNT, CDR2 YENEEA. CDR3 DNA sequence: TGTGCCAGCAGCTATAGCGGGGGGGCTTTCAACAATGAGCAGTTCTTC. This encodes CASSYSGGAFNNEQFF.

This clonotype was counted at least ten times. The V and J genes are TRBV5-4 and TRBJ1-1; no clear D. CDR3 length equals 15 residues. V dropped 1 base and J dropped 0 bases, with 10 bases sitting between them. Germline values: CDR1 SGHNT, CDR2 YYREEE (reference sequence). The DNA for the CDR3 is TGTGCCAGCAGCTTGAGTGAGGTACTGAACACTGAAGCTTTCTTT. It codes for CASSLSEVLNTEAFF.

The gene calls are TRBV19 and TRBJ2-1; no firm D call. This CDR3 is 16 amino acids long. Trimming shortened V by 4 bases and J by 0 bases, and 13 bases separated the two germline ends. CDR1 is LNHDA and CDR2 is SQIVND in the germline V gene (reference sequence). The CDR3 coding sequence is TGTGCCAGTAGTACCCCCTCAGCGAGCTCCTACAATGAGCAGTTCTTC. Encoded protein: CASSTPSASSYNEQFF.

This clonotype was observed at least ten times. V and J are TRBV10-3 and TRBJ1-1, with 7 positions matching TRBD1. The germline gives CDR1 ENHRY, CDR2 SYGVKD. The CDR3 length is 13 residues. The V and J ends lost 9 bases and 0 bases, in that order; junction bases with no gene match: 4. CDR3 loop: CAIGDSLNTEAFF. The CDR3 DNA follows: TGTGCCATAGGGGACAGCCTGAACACTGAAGCTTTCTTT.

A remark on this clonotype: A much more abundant neighbour one base away suggests this may be a read error. J is TRBJ1-2 and V is TRBV28, with a weak D call TRBD1 (6 bases). Per the germline V gene, CDR1 is MDHEN and CDR2 is SYDVKM. The CDR3 has 16 residues. The CDR3 region is CTSSSYIRDTTYGYTF. For the CDR3, the DNA is TGTACCAGCAGTTCTTACATCCGGGACACCACCTATGGCTACACCTTC.

This clonotype was detected many times. The J gene is TRBJ1-4, the V gene TRBV12-3 or TRBV12-4, with no clear D. The CDR3 loop spans 15 amino acids. V was cut by 1 base and J by 2 bases, with 8 bases left in between. The CDR3 coding sequence is TGTGCCAGCAGTTTAGGGTTTGTTACTAATGAAAAACTGTTTTTT. Residues: CASSLGFVTNEKLFF.

At least ten counts were recorded for this clonotype. The V and J genes are TRBV5-4 and TRBJ1-2, with TRBD1 identical over 7 bases. This CDR3 has 17 residues. The V and J ends lost 0 bases and 7 bases, in that order; junction bases with no gene match: 15. Germline V gene sequence: CDR1 SGHNT, CDR2 YYREEE (reference sequence). Written as DNA, the CDR3 is TGTGCCAGCAGCTTGGTGCCGGGACAGTGGAACGTCTTTGGCTACACCTTC. It codes for CASSLVPGQWNVFGYTF.

This clonotype showed up many times. The V gene is TRBV19, the J gene TRBJ1-1; possibly TRBD1 for D (5 bases). The V end was cut by 8 bases, the J end by 4 bases, with 8 bases between. CDR1 is LNHDA, CDR2 SQIVND, per germline (reference sequence). CDR3 length equals 11 residues. This CDR3 reads CASQGFTEAFF. The CDR3 DNA follows: TGTGCCAGTCAGGGTTTCACTGAAGCTTTCTTT.

V gene TRBV12-5 combines with J gene TRBJ2-1; TRBD2 agrees at 13 bases. This CDR3 has 18 amino acids. Per germline, CDR1 LGHNT and CDR2 FRNRAP. Germline trimming cut 2 bases from V and 0 bases from J; bases unmatched to any gene: 4. The chain's CDR3 is CASGLMGTSGVSYNEQFF. In DNA form, the CDR3 reads TGTGCTAGTGGTTTGATGGGGACTAGCGGGGTCTCCTACAATGAGCAGTTCTTC.

In this sample, this clonotype turned up many times. The rearrangement joins TRBV5-8 to TRBJ2-3; TRBD2 matches at 10 bases. The CDR3 has 16 residues. Germline CDR1 is SGHTS and CDR2 is YDEGEE. The V and J ends lost 4 bases and 5 bases, in that order; junction bases with no gene match: 10. In nucleotides, the CDR3 is TGTGCCAGCAGCCGGACAGCGGGGGGGCGGCAAGATACGCAGTATTTT. Translation: CASSRTAGGRQDTQYF.

This clonotype was seen at least ten times. The chain is built from TRBV19 and TRBJ1-1, with 7 bases matching TRBD1. V lost 1 base, J lost 1 base, and 6 bases stayed unmatched. The CDR3 has 16 amino acids. Germline-derived CDR1 and CDR2 are LNHDA and SQIVND (reference sequence). CDR3 sequence (DNA): TGTGCCAGTAGTATAGTCCTGGACAGGCCGAACACTGAAGCTTTCTTT. Encoded protein: CASSIVLDRPNTEAFF.

This clonotype was seen at least ten times. The chain employs TRBV12-3 or TRBV12-4 and TRBJ2-7; the D call may be TRBD1 or TRBD2 (5 bases each). V was clipped by 4 bases and J by 4 bases, with 8 bases between them. This CDR3 contains 12 residues. The CDR3 loop is CASSSEGYEQYF. The CDR3 DNA sequence: TGTGCCAGCAGTTCTGAGGGGTACGAGCAGTACTTC.

The chain carries TRBV4-2 and TRBJ2-1; D gene ambiguous. The CDR3 sequence is 13 residues long. Germline V gene data show CDR1 as LGHNA and CDR2 as YNFKEQ. Deletions cut 1 base from V and 4 bases from J, with 5 bases between. The chain's CDR3 is CASSQGIYNEQFF. The CDR3 DNA reads TGTGCCAGCAGCCAAGGAATTTACAATGAGCAGTTCTTC.

This clonotype came up a few times. The chain recombines TRBV27 with TRBJ2-7, with D possibly TRBD2 on 5 matching bases. The ends were cut back, 6 bases at V and 5 bases at J, with 23 bases in the middle. From germline, CDR1 is MNHEY and CDR2 SMNVEV (reference sequence). This CDR3 contains 16 residues. CDR3 DNA sequence: TGTGCCAGCAGGGATTTAAAGCGGTTCCCGATGAACGAGCAGTACTTC. Amino acids: CASRDLKRFPMNEQYF.

This clonotype was seen repeatedly, ten times or more. The chain combines TRBV29-1 with TRBJ2-7; D unclear. The germline V gene encodes CDR1 SQVTM and CDR2 ANQGSEA. The germline V and J ends were trimmed by 3 bases and 4 bases, with 7 bases remaining between them. There are 11 residues in the CDR3. CDR3 DNA: TGCAGCGTTGATTTGGGATACGAGCAGTACTTC. It yields the protein CSVDLGYEQYF.

This clonotype was seen many times. The chain couples TRBV2 to TRBJ2-7, with a weak D call TRBD1 (6 bases). The CDR3 runs to 14 residues. With 4 bases removed from V and 4 bases from J, the gap between germline ends came to 14 bases. Germline CDR1 reads SNHLY; CDR2 reads FYNNEI. This chain's CDR3 is CASSVWRTVYEQYF. DNA for the CDR3: TGTGCCAGCAGTGTTTGGCGGACAGTTTACGAGCAGTACTTC.

This clonotype is labeled medium-sized. The chain uses TRBV20-1 and TRBJ2-1, with D hard to call. This CDR3 contains 12 residues. In germline, CDR1 is DFQATT, CDR2 SNEGSKA (reference sequence). CDR3 region: CGWSRSYNEQFF. The CDR3 nucleotides read TGCGGATGGAGTCGCTCCTACAATGAGCAGTTCTTC.

This clonotype was recorded many times. The gene calls are TRBV5-1 and TRBJ2-5; no reliable D call. V was trimmed by 1 base and J by 0 bases, leaving 16 bases between them. The CDR3 length is 17 residues. Germline V lookup: CDR1 SGHRS, CDR2 YFSETQ. The CDR3 DNA reads TGCGCCAGCAGCTTGAATACACCGACGGATTACCAAGAGACCCAGTACTTC. This translates into CASSLNTPTDYQETQYF.

This clonotype has ten or more counts. V and J are TRBV12-3 or TRBV12-4 and TRBJ1-1; TRBD1 agrees at 8 bases. The V and J ends lost 8 bases and 1 base, in that order; junction bases with no gene match: 15. The CDR3 spans 17 residues. As DNA, the CDR3 is TGTGCCAGCCGCCCGGGAAAAGCAGGGGGCTGGAACACTGAAGCTTTCTTT. Translating it yields CASRPGKAGGWNTEAFF.

This clonotype was detected a few times. The V call is TRBV20-1, the J call TRBJ2-1; TRBD2 is a possible D gene (5 bases). This CDR3 region has 14 residues. Germline CDR1 and CDR2: DFQATT and SNEGSKA (reference sequence). Trimming pared 0 bases from V and 9 bases from J, leaving 15 bases between. The DNA of the CDR3 is TGCAGTGCTAGAGATTTGGCGGGCACGGGTGAGCAGTTCTTC. Its protein is CSARDLAGTGEQFF.

This clonotype was seen more than once but under ten times. The chain is built from TRBV11-2 and TRBJ1-3, with D perhaps matching TRBD1 (5 bases). V lost 7 bases to trimming and J lost 0 bases, with 16 bases between them. Germline assignment: CDR1 SGHAT and CDR2 FQNNGV. The CDR3 spans 16 residues. CDR3 sequence reads: CASNQRGWSSGNTIYF. The CDR3 DNA reads as TGTGCCAGCAATCAAAGGGGCTGGAGCTCTGGAAACACCATATATTTT. The entire variable domain, with the rest obtained from reference TRBV11-2 and TRBJ1-3, is as follows: EAGVAQSPRYKIIEKRQSVAFWCNPISGHATLYWYQQILGQGPKLLIQFQNNGVVDDSQLPKDRFSAERLKGVDSTLKIQPAKLEDSAVYLCASNQRGWSSGNTIYFGEGSWLTVV.

This clonotype has at least ten counts. The chain joins TRBV4-2 to TRBJ1-1; 8 bases agree with TRBD1. With 1 base clipped from V and 11 bases from J, the junction kept 6 bases outside the gene matches. This CDR3 contains 13 residues. Germline assignment: CDR1 LGHNA and CDR2 YNFKEQ. The CDR3, as DNA: TGTGCCAGCAGCCAAGGCCAGGGGGCGCGTGCTTTCTTT. It yields the protein CASSQGQGARAFF.